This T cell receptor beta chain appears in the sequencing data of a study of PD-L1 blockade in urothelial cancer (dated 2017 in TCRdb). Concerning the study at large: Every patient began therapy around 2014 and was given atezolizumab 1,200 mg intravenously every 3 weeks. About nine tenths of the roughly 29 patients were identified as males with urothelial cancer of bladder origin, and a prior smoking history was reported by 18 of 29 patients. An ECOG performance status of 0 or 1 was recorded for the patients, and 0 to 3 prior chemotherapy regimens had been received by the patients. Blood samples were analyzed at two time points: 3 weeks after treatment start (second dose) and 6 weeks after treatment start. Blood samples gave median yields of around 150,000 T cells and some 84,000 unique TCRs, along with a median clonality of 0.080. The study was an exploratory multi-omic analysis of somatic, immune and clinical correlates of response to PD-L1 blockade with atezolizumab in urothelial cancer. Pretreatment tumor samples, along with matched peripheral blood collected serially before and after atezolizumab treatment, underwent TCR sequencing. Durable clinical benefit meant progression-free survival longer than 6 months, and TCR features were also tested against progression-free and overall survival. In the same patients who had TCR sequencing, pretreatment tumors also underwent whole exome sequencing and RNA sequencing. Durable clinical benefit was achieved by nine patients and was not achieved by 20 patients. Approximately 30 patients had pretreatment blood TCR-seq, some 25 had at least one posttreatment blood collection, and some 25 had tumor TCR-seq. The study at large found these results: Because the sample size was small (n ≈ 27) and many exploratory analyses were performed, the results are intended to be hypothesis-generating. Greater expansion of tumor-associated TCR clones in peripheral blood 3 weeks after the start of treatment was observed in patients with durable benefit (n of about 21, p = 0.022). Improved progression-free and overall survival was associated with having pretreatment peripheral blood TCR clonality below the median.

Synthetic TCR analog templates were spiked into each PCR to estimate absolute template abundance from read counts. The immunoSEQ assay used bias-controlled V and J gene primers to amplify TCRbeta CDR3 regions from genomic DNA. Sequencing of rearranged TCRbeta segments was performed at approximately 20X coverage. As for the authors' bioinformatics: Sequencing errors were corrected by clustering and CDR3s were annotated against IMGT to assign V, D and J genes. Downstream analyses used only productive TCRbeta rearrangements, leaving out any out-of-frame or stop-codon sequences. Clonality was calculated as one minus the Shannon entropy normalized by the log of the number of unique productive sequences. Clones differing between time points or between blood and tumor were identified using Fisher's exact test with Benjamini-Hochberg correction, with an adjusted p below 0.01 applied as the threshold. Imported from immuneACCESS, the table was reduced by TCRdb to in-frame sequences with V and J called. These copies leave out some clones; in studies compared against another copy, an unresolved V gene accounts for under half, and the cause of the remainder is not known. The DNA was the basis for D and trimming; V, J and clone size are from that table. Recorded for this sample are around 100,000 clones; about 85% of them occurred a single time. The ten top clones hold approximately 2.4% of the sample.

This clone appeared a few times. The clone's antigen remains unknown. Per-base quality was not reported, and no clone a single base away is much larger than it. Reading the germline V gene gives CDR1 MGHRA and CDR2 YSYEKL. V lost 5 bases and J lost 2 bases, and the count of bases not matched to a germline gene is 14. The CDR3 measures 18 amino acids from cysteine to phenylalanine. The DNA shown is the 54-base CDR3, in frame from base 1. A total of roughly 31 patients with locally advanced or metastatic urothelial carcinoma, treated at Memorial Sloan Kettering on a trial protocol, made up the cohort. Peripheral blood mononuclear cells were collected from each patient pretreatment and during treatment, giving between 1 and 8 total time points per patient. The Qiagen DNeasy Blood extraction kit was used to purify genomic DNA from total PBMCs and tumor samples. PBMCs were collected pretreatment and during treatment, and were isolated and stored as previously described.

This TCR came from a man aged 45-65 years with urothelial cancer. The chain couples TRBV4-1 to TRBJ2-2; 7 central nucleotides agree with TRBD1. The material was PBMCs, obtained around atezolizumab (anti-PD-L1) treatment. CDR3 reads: CASSYIDWGQHNTGELFF. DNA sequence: TGCGCCAGCAGCTATATCGACTGGGGACAGCATAACACCGGGGAGCTGTTTTTT.